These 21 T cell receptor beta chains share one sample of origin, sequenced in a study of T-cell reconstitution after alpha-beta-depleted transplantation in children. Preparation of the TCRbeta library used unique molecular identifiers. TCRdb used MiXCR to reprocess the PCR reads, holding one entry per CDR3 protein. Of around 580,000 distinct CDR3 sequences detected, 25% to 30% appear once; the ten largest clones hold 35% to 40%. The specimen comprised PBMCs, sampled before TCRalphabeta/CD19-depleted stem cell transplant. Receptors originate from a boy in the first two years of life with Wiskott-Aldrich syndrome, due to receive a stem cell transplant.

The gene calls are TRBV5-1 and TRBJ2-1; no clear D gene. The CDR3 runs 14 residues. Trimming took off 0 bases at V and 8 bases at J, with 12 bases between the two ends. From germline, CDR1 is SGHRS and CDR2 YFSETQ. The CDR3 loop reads CASSLVQPADEQFF. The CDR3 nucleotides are TGCGCCAGCAGCTTGGTGCAGCCGGCCGATGAGCAGTTCTTC.

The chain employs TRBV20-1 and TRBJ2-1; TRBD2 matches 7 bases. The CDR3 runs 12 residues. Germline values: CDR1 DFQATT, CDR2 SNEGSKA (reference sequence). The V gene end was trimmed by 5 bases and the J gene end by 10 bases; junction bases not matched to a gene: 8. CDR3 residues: CSAPMGGLEQFF. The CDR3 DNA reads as TGCAGTGCTCCCATGGGGGGACTAGAGCAGTTCTTC.

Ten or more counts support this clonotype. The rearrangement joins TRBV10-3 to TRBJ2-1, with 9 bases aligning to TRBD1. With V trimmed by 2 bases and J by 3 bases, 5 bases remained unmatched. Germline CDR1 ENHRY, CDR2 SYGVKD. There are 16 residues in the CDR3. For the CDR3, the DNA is TGTGCCATCAGTGAGCCTGGGACAGGGTACTACAATGAGCAGTTCTTC. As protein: CAISEPGTGYYNEQFF.

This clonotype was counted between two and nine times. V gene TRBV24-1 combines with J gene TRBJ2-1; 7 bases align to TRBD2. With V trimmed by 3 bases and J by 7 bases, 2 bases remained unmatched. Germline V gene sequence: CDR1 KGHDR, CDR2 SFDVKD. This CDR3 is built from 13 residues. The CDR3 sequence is CATSDLSGNEQFF. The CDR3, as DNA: TGTGCCACCAGTGATCTTAGCGGGAATGAGCAGTTCTTC.

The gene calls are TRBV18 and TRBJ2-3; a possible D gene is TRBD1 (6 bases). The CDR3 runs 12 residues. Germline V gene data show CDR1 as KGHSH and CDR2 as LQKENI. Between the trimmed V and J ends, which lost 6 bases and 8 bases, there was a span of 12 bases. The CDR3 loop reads CASSPGDGTQYF. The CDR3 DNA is TGTGCCAGCTCTCCAGGGGATGGTACGCAGTATTTT.

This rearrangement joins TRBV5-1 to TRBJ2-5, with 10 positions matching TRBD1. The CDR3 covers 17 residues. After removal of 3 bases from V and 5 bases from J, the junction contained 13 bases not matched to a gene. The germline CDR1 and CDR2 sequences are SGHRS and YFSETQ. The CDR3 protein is CASSWNPMTGGRETQYF. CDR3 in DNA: TGCGCCAGCAGCTGGAACCCTATGACAGGGGGCAGGGAGACCCAGTACTTC.

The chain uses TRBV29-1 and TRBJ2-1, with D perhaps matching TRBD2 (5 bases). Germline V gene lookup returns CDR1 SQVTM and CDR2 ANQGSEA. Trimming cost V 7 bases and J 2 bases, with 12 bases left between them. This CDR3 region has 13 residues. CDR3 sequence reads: CSGTRVAYNEQFF. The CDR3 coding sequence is TGCAGCGGGACTCGGGTGGCCTACAATGAGCAGTTCTTC.

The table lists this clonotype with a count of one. CDR3 nucleotide sequence: TGCGCCAGCAGCCAAAGAGGGGAGAGCACCGGGGAGCTGTTTTTT. This encodes CASSQRGESTGELFF. The V gene is TRBV5-1, the J gene TRBJ2-2, with D possibly called TRBD1 or TRBD2 (5 bases each). Germline-derived CDR1 and CDR2 are SGHRS and YFSETQ. The CDR3 consists of 15 residues. Trimming took off 4 bases at V and 4 bases at J, with 14 bases between the two ends.

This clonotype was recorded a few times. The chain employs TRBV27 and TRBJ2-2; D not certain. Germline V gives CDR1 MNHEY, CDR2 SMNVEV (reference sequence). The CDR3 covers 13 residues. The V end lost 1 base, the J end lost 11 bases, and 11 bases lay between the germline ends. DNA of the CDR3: TGTGCCAGCAGTTTATGGGTACCTGGAGAGCTGTTTTTT. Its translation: CASSLWVPGELFF.

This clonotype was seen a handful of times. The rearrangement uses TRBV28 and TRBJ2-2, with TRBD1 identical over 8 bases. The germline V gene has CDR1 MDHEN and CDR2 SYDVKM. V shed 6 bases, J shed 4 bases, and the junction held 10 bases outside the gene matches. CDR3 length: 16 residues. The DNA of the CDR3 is TGTGCCAGCAGCGAGAAGACAGGGGCGGTCACCGGGGAGCTGTTTTTT. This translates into CASSEKTGAVTGELFF.

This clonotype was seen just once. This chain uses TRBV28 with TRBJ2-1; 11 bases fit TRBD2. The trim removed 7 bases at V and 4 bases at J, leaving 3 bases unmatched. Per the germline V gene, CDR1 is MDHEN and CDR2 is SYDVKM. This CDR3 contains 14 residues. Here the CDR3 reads CASMGLADYNEQFF. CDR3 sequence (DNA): TGTGCCAGCATGGGACTAGCGGATTACAATGAGCAGTTCTTC.

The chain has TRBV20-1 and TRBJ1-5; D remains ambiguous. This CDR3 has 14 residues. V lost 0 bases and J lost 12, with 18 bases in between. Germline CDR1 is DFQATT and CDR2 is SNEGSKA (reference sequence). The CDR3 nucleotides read TGCAGTGCTAGAGATGAGGTTGGTGCTGGAGGCCAGCATTTT. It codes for CSARDEVGAGGQHF.

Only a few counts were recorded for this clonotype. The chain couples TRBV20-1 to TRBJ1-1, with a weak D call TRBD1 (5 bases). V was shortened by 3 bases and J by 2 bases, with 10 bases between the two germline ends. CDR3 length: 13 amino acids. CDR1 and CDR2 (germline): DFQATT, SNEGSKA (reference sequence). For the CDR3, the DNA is TGCAGTGCTAGGGAACAGGCCAACACTGAAGCTTTCTTT. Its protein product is CSAREQANTEAFF.

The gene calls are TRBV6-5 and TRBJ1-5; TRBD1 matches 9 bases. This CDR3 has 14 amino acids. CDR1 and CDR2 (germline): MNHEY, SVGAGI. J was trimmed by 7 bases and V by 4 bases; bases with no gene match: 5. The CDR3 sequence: CASSFDRGGQPQHF. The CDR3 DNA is TGTGCCAGCAGTTTCGACAGGGGGGGCCAGCCCCAGCATTTT.

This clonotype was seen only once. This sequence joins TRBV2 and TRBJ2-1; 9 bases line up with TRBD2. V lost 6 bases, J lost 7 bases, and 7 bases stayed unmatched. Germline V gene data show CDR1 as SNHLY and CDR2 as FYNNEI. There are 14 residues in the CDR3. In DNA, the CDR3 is TGTGCCAGCAGCCAAGGGACTAGCAAAAATGAGCAGTTCTTC. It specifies CASSQGTSKNEQFF.

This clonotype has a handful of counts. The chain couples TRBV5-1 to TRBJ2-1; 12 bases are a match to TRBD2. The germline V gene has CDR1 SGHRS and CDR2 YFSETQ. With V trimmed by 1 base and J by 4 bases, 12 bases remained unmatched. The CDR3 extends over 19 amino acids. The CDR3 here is CASSLTPPTSGGAYNEQFF. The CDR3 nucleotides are TGCGCCAGCAGCTTGACACCGCCGACTAGCGGGGGAGCATACAATGAGCAGTTCTTC.

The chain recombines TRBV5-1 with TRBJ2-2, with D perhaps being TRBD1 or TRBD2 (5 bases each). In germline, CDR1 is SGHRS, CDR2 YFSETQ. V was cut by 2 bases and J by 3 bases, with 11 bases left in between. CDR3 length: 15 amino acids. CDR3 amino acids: CASSFDGTDTGELFF. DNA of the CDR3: TGCGCCAGCAGCTTCGATGGGACGGACACCGGGGAGCTGTTTTTT.

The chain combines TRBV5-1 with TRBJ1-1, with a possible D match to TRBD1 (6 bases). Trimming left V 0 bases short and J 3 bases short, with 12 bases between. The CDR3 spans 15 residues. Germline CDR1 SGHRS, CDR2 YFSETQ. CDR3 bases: TGCGCCAGCAGCTTGGCCAGGGGCTGGGACACTGAAGCTTTCTTT. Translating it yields CASSLARGWDTEAFF.

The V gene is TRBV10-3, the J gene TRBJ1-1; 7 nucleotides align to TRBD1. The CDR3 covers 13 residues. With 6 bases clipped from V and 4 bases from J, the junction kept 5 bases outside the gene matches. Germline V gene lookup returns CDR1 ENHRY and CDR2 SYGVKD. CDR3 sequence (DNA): TGTGCCATCAGGGACAGGCGGGGCACTGAAGCTTTCTTT. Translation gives CAIRDRRGTEAFF.

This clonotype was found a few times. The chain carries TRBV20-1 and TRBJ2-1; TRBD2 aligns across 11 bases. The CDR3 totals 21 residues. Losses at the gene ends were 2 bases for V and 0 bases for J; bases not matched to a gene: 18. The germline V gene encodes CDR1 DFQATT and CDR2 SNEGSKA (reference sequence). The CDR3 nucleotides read TGCAGTGCTAGACTCAAGCGGGTAGCGGGAGGGATTCCGAGCTCCTACAATGAGCAGTTCTTC. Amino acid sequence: CSARLKRVAGGIPSSYNEQFF.

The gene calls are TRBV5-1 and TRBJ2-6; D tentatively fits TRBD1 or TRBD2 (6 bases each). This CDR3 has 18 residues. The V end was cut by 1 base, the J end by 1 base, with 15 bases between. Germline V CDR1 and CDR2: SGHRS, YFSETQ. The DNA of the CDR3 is TGCGCCAGCAGCTTGTCTACAGGGAGCGGGTCTGGGGCCAACGTCCTGACTTTC. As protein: CASSLSTGSGSGANVLTF.